This T cell receptor beta chain was sequenced for a study of technical replicates of blood from several donors. This clone was counted a single time. Assay: immunoSEQ multiplex PCR; the TCRdb copy retains only in-frame clones and omits some. The sample lists around 83,000 clones; around 94% were seen once. This clonotype originated in a human donor in good health. The sequenced sample consisted of T cells isolated from PBMCs.

The CDR3 DNA follows: TGTGCCAGCAGCCAAGAGCTAGCGGGAGGGCCGAGGAATGAGCAGTTCTTC. Residues: CASSQELAGGPRNEQFF. The rearrangement links TRBV4-2 to TRBJ2-1, with 12 positions matching TRBD2. Unmatched junction bases numbered 7, after V lost 0 bases and J lost 7 bases. The CDR3 is 17 amino acids. Germline CDR1 and CDR2: LGHNA and YNFKEQ.